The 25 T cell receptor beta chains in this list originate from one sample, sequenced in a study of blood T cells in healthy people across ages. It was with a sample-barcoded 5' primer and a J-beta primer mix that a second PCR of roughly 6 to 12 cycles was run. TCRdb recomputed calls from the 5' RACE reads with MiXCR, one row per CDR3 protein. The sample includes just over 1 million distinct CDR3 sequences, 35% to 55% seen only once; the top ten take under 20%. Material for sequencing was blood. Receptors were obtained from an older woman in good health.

In DNA, the CDR3 is TGTGCCAGCAGTGAAGACGGGACAGGTTTTTCACCCCTCCACTTT. Translation: CASSEDGTGFSPLHF. The rearrangement uses TRBV2 and TRBJ1-6, with TRBD1 matching over 8 bases. The germline gives CDR1 SNHLY, CDR2 FYNNEI. The CDR3 runs 15 residues. V shed 1 base and J 9 bases; nucleotides not matched to a gene: 5.

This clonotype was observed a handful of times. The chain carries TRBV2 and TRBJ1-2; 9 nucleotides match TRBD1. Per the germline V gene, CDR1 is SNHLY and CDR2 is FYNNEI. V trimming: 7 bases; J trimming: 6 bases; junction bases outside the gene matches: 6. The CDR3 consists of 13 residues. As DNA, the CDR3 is TGTGCCAGCAAACACAGGGGGCAGGATGGCTACACCTTC. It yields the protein CASKHRGQDGYTF. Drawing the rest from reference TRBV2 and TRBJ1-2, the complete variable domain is EPEVTQTPSHQVTQMGQEVILRCVPISNHLYFYWYRQILGQKVEFLVSFYNNEISEKSEIFDDQFSVERPDGSNFTLKIRSTKLEDSAMYFCASKHRGQDGYTFGSGTRLTVV.

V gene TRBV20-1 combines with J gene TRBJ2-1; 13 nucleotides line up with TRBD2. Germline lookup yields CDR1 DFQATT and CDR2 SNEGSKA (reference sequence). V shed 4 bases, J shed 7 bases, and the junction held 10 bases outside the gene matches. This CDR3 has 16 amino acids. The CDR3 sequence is CSANPGLAGLTNEQFF. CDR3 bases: TGCAGTGCTAACCCGGGACTAGCGGGATTGACAAATGAGCAGTTCTTC.

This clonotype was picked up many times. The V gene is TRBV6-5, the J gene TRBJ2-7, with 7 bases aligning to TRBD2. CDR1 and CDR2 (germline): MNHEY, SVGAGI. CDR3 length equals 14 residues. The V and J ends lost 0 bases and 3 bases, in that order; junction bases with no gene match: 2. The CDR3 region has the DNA TGTGCCAGCAGTTACTCGACTAGCAGCTACGAGCAGTACTTC. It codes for CASSYSTSSYEQYF.

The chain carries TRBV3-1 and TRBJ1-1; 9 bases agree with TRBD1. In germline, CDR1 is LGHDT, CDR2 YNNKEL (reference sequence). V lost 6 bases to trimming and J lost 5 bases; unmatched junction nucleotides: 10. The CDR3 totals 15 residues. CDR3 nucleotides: TGTGCCAGCAGTCGATTCGGACAGGGGAAGACTGAAGCTTTCTTT. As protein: CASSRFGQGKTEAFF.

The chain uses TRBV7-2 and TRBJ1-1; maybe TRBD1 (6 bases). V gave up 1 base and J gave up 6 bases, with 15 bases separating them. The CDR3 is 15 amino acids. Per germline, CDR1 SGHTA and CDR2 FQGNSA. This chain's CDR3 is CASSLVAGVRPEAFF. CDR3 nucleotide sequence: TGTGCCAGCAGCTTAGTCGCAGGGGTACGACCTGAAGCTTTCTTT. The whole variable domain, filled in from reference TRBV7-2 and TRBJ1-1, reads GAGVSQSPSNKVTEKGKDVELRCDPISGHTALYWYRQSLGQGLEFLIYFQGNSAPDKSGLPSDRFSAERTGGSVSTLTIQRTQQEDSAVYLCASSLVAGVRPEAFFGQGTRLTVV.

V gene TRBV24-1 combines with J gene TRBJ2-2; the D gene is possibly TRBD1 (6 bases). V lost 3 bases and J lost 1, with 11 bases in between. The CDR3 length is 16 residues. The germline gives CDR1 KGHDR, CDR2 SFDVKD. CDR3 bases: TGTGCCACCAGTGATGCAGAACAGGGGAACACCGGGGAGCTGTTTTTT. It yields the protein CATSDAEQGNTGELFF.

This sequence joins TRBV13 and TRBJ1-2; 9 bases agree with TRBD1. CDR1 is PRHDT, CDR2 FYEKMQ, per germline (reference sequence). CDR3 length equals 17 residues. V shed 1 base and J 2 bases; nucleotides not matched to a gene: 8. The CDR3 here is CASSLVGRTGENYGYTF. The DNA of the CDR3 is TGTGCCAGCAGCTTAGTAGGGAGGACAGGGGAAAACTATGGCTACACCTTC. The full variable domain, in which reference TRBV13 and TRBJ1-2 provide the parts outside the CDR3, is AAGVIQSPRHLIKEKRETATLKCYPIPRHDTVYWYQQGPGQDPQFLISFYEKMQSDKGSIPDRFSAQQFSDYHSELNMSSLELGDSALYFCASSLVGRTGENYGYTFGSGTRLTVV.

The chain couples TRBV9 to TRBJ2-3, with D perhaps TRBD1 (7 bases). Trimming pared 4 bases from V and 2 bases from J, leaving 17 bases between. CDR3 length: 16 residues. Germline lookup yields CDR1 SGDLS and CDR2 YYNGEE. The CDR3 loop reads CASSPQTGRTTDTQYF. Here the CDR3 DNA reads TGTGCCAGCAGCCCACAGACAGGGAGGACCACAGATACGCAGTATTTT.

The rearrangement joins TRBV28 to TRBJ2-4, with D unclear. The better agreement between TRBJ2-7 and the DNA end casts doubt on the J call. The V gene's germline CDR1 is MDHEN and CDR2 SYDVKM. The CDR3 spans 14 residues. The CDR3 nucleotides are TGTGCCAGCAGTTTAACGGCCGTCTCCTACGAGCAGTACTTC. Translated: CASSLTAVSYEQYF.

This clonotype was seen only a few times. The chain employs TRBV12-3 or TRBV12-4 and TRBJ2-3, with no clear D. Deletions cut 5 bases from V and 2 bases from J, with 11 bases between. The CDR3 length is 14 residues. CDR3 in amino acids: CASSVRQSTDTQYF. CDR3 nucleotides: TGTGCCAGCAGTGTGAGGCAGTCCACAGATACGCAGTATTTT.

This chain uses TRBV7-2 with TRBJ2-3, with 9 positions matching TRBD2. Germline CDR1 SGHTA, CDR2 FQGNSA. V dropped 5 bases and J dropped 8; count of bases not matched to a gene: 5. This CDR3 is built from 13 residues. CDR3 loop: CASSAGLASTQYF. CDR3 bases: TGTGCCAGCAGCGCTGGACTAGCGAGTACGCAGTATTTT.

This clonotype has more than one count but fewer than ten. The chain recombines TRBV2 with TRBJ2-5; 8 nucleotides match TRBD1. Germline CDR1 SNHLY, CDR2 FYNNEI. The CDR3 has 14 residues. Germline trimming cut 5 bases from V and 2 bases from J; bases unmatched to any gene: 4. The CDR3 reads CASSHDRGQETQYF. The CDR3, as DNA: TGTGCCAGCAGTCACGACAGGGGACAAGAGACCCAGTACTTC.

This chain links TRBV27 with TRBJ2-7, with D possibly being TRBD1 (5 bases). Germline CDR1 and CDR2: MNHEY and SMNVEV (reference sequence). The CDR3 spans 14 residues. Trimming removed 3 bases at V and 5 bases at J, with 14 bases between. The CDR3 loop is CASSFQGRLNEQYF. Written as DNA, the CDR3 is TGTGCCAGCAGTTTCCAGGGCAGGTTGAACGAGCAGTACTTC.

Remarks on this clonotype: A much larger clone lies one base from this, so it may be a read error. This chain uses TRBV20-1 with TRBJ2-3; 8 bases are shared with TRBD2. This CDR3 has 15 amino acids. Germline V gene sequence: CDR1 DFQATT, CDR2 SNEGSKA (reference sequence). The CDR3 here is CSARWSLAGTDAQYF. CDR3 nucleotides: TGCAGTGCTAGATGGAGCCTAGCGGGCACAGATGCGCAGTATTTT.

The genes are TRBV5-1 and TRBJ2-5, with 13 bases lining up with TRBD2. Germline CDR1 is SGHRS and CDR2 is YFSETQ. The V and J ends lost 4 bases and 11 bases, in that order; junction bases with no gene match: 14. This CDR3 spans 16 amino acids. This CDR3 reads CASSNGLAGERNEQYF. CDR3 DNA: TGCGCCAGCAGCAACGGACTAGCGGGAGAGCGCAATGAGCAGTACTTC.

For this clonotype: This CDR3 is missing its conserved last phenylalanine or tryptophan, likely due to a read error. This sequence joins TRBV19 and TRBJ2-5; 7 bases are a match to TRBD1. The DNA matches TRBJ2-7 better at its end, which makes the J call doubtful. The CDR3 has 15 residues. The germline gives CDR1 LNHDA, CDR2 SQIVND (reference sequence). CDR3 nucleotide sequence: TGTGCCAGTAGTACTACCGGGACAGCGTTCCACGAGCAGTACTTA. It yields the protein CASSTTGTAFHEQYL.

The CDR3 nucleotides are TGCAGTGCTACGACGGTTGATACGCAGTATTTT. This sequence encodes CSATTVDTQYF. This rearrangement joins TRBV20-1 to TRBJ2-3; D unresolved. V was clipped by 4 bases and J by 6 bases, with 8 bases between them. The CDR3 totals 11 residues. Germline-derived CDR1 and CDR2 are DFQATT and SNEGSKA (reference sequence).

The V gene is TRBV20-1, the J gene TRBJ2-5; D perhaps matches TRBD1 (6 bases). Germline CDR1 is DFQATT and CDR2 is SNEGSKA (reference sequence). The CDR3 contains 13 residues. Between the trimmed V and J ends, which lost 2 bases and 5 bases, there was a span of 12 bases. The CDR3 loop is CSARKTGTETQYF. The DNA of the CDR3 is TGCAGTGCTAGAAAAACAGGGACCGAGACCCAGTACTTC.

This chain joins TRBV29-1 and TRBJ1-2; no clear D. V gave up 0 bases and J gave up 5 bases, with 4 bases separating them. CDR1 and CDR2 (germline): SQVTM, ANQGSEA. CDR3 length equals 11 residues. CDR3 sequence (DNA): TGCAGCGTTGAAGAACCGTATGGCTACACCTTC. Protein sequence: CSVEEPYGYTF.

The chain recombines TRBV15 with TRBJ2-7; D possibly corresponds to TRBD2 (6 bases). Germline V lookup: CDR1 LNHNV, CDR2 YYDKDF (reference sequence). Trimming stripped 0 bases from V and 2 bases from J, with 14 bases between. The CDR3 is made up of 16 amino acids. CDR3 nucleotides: TGTGCCACCAGCAGAGATTTTTTAGCGGAACCCTACGAGCAGTACTTC. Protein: CATSRDFLAEPYEQYF.

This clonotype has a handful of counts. In nucleotides, the CDR3 is TGCGCCAGCAGCACCGGGGGGGCAGGCTATGGCTACACCTTC. It encodes CASSTGGAGYGYTF. This chain uses TRBV5-1 with TRBJ1-2; TRBD1 might be the D (6 bases). The CDR3 runs 14 residues. CDR1 is SGHRS and CDR2 is YFSETQ in the germline V gene. Trimming shortened V by 4 bases and J by 4 bases, and 14 bases separated the two germline ends.

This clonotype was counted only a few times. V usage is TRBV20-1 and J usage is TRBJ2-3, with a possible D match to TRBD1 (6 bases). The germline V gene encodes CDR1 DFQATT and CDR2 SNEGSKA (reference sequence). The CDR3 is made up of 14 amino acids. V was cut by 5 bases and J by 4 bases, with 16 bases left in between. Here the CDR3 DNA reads TGCAGTGCTCTCGACAGGACAACCGCAGATACGCAGTATTTT. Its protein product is CSALDRTTADTQYF.

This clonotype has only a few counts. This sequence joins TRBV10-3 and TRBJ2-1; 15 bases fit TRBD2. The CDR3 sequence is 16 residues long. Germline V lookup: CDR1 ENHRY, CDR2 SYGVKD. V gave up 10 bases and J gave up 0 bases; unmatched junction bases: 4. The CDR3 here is CATGTSGRFSYNEQFF. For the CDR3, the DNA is TGTGCCACAGGGACTAGCGGGAGGTTCTCCTACAATGAGCAGTTCTTC.

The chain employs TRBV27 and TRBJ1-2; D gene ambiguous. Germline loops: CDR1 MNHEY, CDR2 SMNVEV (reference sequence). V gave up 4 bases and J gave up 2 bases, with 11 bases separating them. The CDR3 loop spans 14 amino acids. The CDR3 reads CASSSLEGNYGYTF. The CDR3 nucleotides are TGTGCCAGCAGTTCCCTGGAAGGGAACTATGGCTACACCTTC.